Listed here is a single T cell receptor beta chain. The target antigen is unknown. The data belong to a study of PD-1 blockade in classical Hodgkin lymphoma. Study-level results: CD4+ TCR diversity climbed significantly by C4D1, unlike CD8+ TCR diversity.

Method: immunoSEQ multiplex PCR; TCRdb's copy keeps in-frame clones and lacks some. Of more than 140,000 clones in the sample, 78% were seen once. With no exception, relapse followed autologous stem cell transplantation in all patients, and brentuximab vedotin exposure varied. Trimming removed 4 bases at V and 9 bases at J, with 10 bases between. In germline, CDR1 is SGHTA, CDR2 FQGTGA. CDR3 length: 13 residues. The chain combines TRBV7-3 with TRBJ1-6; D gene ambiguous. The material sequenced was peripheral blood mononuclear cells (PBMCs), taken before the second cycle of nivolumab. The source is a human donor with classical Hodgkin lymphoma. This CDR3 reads CASSSVSGSPLHF. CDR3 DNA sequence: TGTGCCAGCAGCTCGGTGAGCGGTTCACCCCTCCACTTT.